The clone carrying this TCR beta chain has just a few counts. This entry is derived from a study of T cell repertoires in cytomegalovirus infection. Study-level background: Carrying CMV and the relevant HLA type showed in public TCR beta signatures.

V was clipped by 0 bases and J by 3 bases, with 15 bases between them. CDR1 and CDR2 from the germline V gene are SGDLS and YYNGEE. The CDR3 is made up of 16 amino acids. Using its own MiXCR run on the reads, TCRdb lists one record per CDR3 protein. The sample records 500,000 to 600,000 distinct CDR3 sequences, more than 15% being singletons. This clonotype was sampled from a human donor in good health (CMV status not recorded). Some clones in this sample may be carry-over from other donors' samples. The genes are TRBV9 and TRBJ1-1; the D is unclear. Sequencing was carried out using CD8+ T cells from PBMCs. For the CDR3, the DNA is TGTGCCAGCAGCGTAGACCCCACCAGTAGGCACACTGAAGCTTTCTTT. This sequence encodes CASSVDPTSRHTEAFF.